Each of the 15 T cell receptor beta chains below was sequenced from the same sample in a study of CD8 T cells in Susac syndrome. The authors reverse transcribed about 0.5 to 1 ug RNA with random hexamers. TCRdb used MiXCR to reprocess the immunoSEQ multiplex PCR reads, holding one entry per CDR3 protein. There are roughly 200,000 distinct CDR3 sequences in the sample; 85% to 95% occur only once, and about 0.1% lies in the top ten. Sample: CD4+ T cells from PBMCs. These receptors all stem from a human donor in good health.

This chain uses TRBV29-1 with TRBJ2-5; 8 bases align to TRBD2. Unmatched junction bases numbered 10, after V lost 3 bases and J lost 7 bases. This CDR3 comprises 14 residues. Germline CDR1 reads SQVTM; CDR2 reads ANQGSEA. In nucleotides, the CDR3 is TGCAGCGTTGATGCAGCGGGAGTAGGGGGGACCCAGTACTTC. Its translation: CSVDAAGVGGTQYF.

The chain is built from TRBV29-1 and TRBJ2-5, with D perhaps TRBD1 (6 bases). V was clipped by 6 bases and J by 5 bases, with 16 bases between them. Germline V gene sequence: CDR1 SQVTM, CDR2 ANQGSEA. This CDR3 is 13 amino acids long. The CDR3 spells CSVALQGAETQYF. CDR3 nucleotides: TGCAGCGTGGCACTACAGGGTGCGGAGACCCAGTACTTC. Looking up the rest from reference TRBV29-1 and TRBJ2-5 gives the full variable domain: SAVISQKPSRDICQRGTSLTIQCQVDSQVTMMFWYRQQPGQSLTLIATANQGSEATYESGFVIDKFPISRPNLTFSTLTVSNMSPEDSSIYLCSVALQGAETQYFGPGTRLLVL.

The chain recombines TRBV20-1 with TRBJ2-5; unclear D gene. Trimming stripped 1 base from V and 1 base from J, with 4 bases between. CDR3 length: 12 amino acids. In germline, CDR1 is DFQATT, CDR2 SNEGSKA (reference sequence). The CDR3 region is CSARVLQETQYF. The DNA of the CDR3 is TGCAGTGCTAGAGTTCTCCAAGAGACCCAGTACTTC.

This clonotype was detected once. CDR3 nucleotides: TGTGCCAGCAGTCGAGTCTATGAGCAGTTCTTC. Its protein is CASSRVYEQFF. The chain combines TRBV3-1 with TRBJ2-1; D is ambiguous. CDR1 LGHDT and CDR2 YNNKEL come from the germline V gene (reference sequence). Trimming removed 6 bases from V and 8 bases from J, with 8 bases in between. The CDR3 extends over 11 amino acids.

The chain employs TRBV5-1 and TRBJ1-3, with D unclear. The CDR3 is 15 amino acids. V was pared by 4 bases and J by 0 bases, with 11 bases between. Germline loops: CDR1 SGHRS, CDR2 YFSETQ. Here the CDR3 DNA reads TGCGCCAGCAGCCCACAAGCGAGCTCTGGAAACACCATATATTTT. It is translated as CASSPQASSGNTIYF.

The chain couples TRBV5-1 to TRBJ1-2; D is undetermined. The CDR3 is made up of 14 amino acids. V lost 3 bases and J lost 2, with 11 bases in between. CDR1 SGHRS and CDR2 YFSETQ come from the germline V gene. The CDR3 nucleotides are TGCGCCAGCAGCTACCTAGACGGGAACTATGGCTACACCTTC. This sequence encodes CASSYLDGNYGYTF.

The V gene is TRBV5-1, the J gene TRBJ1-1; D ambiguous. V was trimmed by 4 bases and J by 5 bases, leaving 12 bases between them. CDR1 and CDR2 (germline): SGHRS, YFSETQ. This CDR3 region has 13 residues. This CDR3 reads CASSQTGDTEAFF. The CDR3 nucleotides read TGCGCCAGCAGCCAGACTGGGGATACTGAAGCTTTCTTT. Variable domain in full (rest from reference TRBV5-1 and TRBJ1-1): KAGVTQTPRYLIKTRGQQVTLSCSPISGHRSVSWYQQTPGQGLQFLFEYFSETQRNKGNFPGRFSGRQFSNSRSEMNVSTLELGDSALYLCASSQTGDTEAFFGQGTRLTVV.

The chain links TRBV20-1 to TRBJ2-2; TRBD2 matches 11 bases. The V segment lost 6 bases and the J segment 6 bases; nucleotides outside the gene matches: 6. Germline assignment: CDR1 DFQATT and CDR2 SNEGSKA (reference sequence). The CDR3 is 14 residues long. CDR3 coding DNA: TGCAGTGCACGACTAGCGGGGAGAGCCGGGGAGCTGTTTTTT. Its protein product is CSARLAGRAGELFF.

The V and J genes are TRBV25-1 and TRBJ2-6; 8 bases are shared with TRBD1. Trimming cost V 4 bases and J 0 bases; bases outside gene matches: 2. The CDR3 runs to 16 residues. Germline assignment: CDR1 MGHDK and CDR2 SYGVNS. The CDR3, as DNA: TGTGCCAGCAGTGGGACAGGGTTCTCTGGGGCCAACGTCCTGACTTTC. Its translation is CASSGTGFSGANVLTF.

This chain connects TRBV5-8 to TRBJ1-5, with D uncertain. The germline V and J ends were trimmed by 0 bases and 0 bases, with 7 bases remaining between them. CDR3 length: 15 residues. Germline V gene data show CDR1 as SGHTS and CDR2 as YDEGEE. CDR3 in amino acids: CASSLAWGSNQPQHF. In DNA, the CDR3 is TGTGCCAGCAGCTTGGCCTGGGGTAGCAATCAGCCCCAGCATTTT.

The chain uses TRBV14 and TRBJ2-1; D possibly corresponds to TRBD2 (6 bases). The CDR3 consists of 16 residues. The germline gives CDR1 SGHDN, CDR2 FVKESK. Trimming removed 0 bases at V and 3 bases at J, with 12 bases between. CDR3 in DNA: TGTGCCAGCAGCCAAGAACTAGCCATGGACTACAATGAGCAGTTCTTC. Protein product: CASSQELAMDYNEQFF. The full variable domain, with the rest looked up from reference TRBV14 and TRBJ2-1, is EAGVTQFPSHSVIEKGQTVTLRCDPISGHDNLYWYRRVMGKEIKFLLHFVKESKQDESGMPNNRFLAERTGGTYSTLKVQPAELEDSGVYFCASSQELAMDYNEQFFGPGTRLTVL.

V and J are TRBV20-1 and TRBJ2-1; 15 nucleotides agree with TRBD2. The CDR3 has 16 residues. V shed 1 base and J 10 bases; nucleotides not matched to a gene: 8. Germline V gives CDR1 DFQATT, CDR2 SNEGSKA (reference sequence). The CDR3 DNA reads TGCAGTGCTAGAGGGACTAGCGGGGGGGCCGGGCTCGAGCAGTTCTTC. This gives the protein CSARGTSGGAGLEQFF.

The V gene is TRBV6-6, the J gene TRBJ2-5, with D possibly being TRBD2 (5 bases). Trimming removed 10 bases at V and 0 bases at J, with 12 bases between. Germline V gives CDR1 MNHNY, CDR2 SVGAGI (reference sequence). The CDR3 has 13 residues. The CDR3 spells CATRRVDQETQYF. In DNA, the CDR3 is TGTGCCACCCGGCGGGTGGACCAAGAGACCCAGTACTTC.

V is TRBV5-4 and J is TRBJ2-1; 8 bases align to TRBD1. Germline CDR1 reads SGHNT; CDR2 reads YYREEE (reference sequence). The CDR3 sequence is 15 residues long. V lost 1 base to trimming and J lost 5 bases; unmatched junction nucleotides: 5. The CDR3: CASSLPGQVNNEQFF. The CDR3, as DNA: TGTGCCAGCAGCTTGCCGGGACAGGTGAACAATGAGCAGTTCTTC.

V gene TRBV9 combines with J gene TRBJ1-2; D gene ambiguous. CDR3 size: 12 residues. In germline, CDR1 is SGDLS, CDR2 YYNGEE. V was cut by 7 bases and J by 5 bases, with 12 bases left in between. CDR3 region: CASHTTGYGYTF. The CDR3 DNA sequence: TGTGCCAGCCACACCACTGGGTATGGCTACACCTTC.